The clone carrying this TCR beta chain came up once. What it binds is not known. This specimen belongs to a study of cytomegalovirus exposure and HLA in healthy donors. Germline trimming cut 4 bases from V and 7 bases from J; bases unmatched to any gene: 11. Germline V gene data show CDR1 as SGHNT and CDR2 as YYREEE (reference sequence). The CDR3 totals 17 residues. Overall study results and limits: Cytomegalovirus association was listed for around 180 TCR beta chains. Further analysis, carried out later, found HLA-associated TCR beta chains more clonally expanded than equally common other chains. Of the V segments, some could not be distinguished, including TRBV6-2 and TRBV6-3, and were excluded.

Researchers ran the PCR with 60 Vbeta and 13 Jbeta primers. Clones were read by immunoSEQ multiplex PCR, and TCRdb kept only the in-frame ones, dropping some. This sample has hundreds of thousands of clones, with roughly 91% found just once. The receptor's source is a woman under 30 in good health and CMV-seronegative. Sequencing used PBMCs. The V gene is TRBV5-4, the J gene TRBJ2-2, with 12 bases fitting TRBD2. CDR3 protein: CASSPAGLAGPVGELFF. CDR3 bases: TGTGCCAGCAGCCCGGCGGGACTAGCGGGTCCCGTCGGGGAGCTGTTTTTT. The full variable domain, with the rest looked up from reference TRBV5-4 and TRBJ2-2, is ETGVTQSPTHLIKTRGQQVTLRCSSQSGHNTVSWYQQALGQGPQFIFQYYREEENGRGNFPPRFSGLQFPNYSSELNVNALELDDSALYLCASSPAGLAGPVGELFFGEGSRLTVL.